The rows below give T cell receptor beta chains drawn from one sample of a study of CD4 T cells in relation to SARS-CoV-2 and coronaviruses. Data came from immunoSEQ multiplex PCR; TCRdb stores just in-frame clones and leaves some out. The sample lists just over 35,000 clones, around 83% occurring once. For these TCRs, the target antigens are not known. The specimen was naive CD4+ T cells from PBMCs, cultured in vitro. These receptors were collected from an adult with COVID-19. Each CDR3 is given with its conserved first and last residue. D genes are given only for firm matches. Size is stated for part of the rows, as once, few or many counts, or as a class when the clone is expanded.

V gene,D gene,clone size,J gene,CDR3 DNA,CDR3 protein
TRBV4-2,.,.,TRBJ2-7,TGTGCCAGCAGCCGCCCGGGTAGGGTGAACTCCTACGAGCAGTACTTC,CASSRPGRVNSYEQYF
TRBV6-5,.,.,TRBJ1-6,TGTGCCAGCAGTTATAACGTGGGGAATTCAGCCCTCCACTTT,CASSYNVGNSALHF
TRBV18,.,.,TRBJ2-5,TGTGCCAGCTCACTCCTCGGGCAGCCCCAAGAGACCCAGTACTTC,CASSLLGQPQETQYF
TRBV9,.,.,TRBJ1-6,TGTGCCAGCAACCTCGGACGCTCACCCCTCCACTTT,CASNLGRSPLHF
TRBV30,.,once,TRBJ2-1,TGTGCCTGGAGTAGGGGGAGAAGTTACAATGAGCAGTTCTTC,CAWSRGRSYNEQFF
TRBV2,TRBD2,few,TRBJ2-7,TGTGCCAGCCGGCTAGCGGGAGGGCCTAACGAGCAGTACTTC,CASRLAGGPNEQYF
TRBV4-1,.,.,TRBJ2-7,TGCGCCAGCAGCCAAGAGGGGAGTCGTGACGACGAGCAGTACTTC,CASSQEGSRDDEQYF
TRBV30,TRBD1,once,TRBJ2-1,TGTGCCTGGACCCCGACAGGGCTCAACAATGAGCAGTTCTTC,CAWTPTGLNNEQFF
TRBV10-3,.,.,TRBJ2-1,TGTGCCATCAGTGAGTCAGTAAGCTATGAGCAGTTCTTC,CAISESVSYEQFF
TRBV4-1,TRBD1,.,TRBJ2-3,TGCGCCAGCAGCCACCAGCGACAGGGGGCTCGCACAGATACGCAGTATTTT,CASSHQRQGARTDTQYF
TRBV7-6,TRBD2,.,TRBJ2-5,TGTGCCAGCAGCCCGGGACTAGCGGGAGGGGGCCAAGAGACCCAGTACTTC,CASSPGLAGGGQETQYF
TRBV19,.,.,TRBJ1-2,TGTGCCAGTAGTATAACCGGGACCAACTATGGCTACACCTTC,CASSITGTNYGYTF
TRBV28,.,.,TRBJ2-7,TGTGCCAGCACCCTAGGGCCGGTAGGAGGGTACGAGCAGTACTTC,CASTLGPVGGYEQYF
TRBV4-3,TRBD1,.,TRBJ2-3,TGCGCCAGCAGCCAAGACAGGGGGATCACAGATACGCAGTATTTT,CASSQDRGITDTQYF
TRBV18,.,.,TRBJ2-6,TGTGCCAGCTCTCTGCTCGAGTCTGGGGCCAACGTCCTGACTTTC,CASSLLESGANVLTF
TRBV7-2,.,.,TRBJ1-1,TGTGCCAGCAGCTTAGGGCAGGGAAACACTGAAGCTTTCTTT,CASSLGQGNTEAFF
TRBV7-9,TRBD2,.,TRBJ2-3,TGTGCCAGCAGCTGGCGACTAGCCGACGGATTAATTAGCACAGATACGCAGTATTTT,CASSWRLADGLISTDTQYF
TRBV5-6,.,.,TRBJ1-6,TGTGCCAGCAGCTTGGCCGGTTTTCCGGGTTCACCCCTCCACTTT,CASSLAGFPGSPLHF
TRBV19,.,.,TRBJ2-5,TGTGCCAGTAGTATAGGAGGACGGATCCAAGAGACCCAGTACTTC,CASSIGGRIQETQYF
TRBV4-1,.,once,TRBJ1-6,TGCGCCAGCAGCCAAGTGCACGGAGTCGGGACATCACCCCTCCACTTT,CASSQVHGVGTSPLHF
TRBV11-2,.,.,TRBJ2-5,TGTGCCAGCAGCTTTGGACGGACAAGGGAGACCCAGTACTTC,CASSFGRTRETQYF